The 7 T cell receptor beta chains in this list originate from one sample, sequenced in a study of beta chain features in type 1 diabetes. Points from the study as a whole: Patients with Type 1 diabetes showed moderately but significantly shorter TCRB CDR3s in all four CD4+ subsets.

What these receptors recognize is not known. Expressed TCRB transcripts were sequenced, since all the RNA that had been isolated was reverse transcribed. TCRdb's table, derived via immunoSEQ multiplex PCR, lists solely in-frame clones and lacks some. The sample records around 180,000 clones, less than 9.5% being singletons. Material for sequencing was central memory CD4+ T cells from blood. All receptors come from a woman aged 40 to 55 with type 1 diabetes.

This clone was seen a few times. This rearrangement joins TRBV7-2 to TRBJ2-5; D is undetermined. This CDR3 contains 13 residues. Trimming took off 0 bases at V and 2 bases at J, with 4 bases between the two ends. The germline CDR1 and CDR2 sequences are SGHTA and FQGNSA. The CDR3 DNA reads TGTGCCAGCAGCTTAGCCCCACAAGAGACCCAGTACTTC. It yields the protein CASSLAPQETQYF.

This clone was detected a few times. V and J are TRBV29-1 and TRBJ1-2, with TRBD1 as a possible D gene (6 bases). This CDR3 comprises 11 residues. Trimming took off 3 bases at V and 8 bases at J, with 10 bases between the two ends. Germline CDR1 and CDR2: SQVTM and ANQGSEA. CDR3 bases: TGCAGCGTTGAGGGGGCTTTCGGCTACACCTTC. As protein: CSVEGAFGYTF. Complete variable domain (other parts from reference TRBV29-1 and TRBJ1-2): SAVISQKPSRDICQRGTSLTIQCQVDSQVTMMFWYRQQPGQSLTLIATANQGSEATYESGFVIDKFPISRPNLTFSTLTVSNMSPEDSSIYLCSVEGAFGYTFGSGTRLTVV.

A few counts support this clone. The rearrangement joins TRBV4-3 to TRBJ1-6; D ambiguous. V was shortened by 0 bases and J by 7 bases, with 16 bases between the two germline ends. Germline V CDR1 and CDR2: LGHNA, YSLEER. There are 17 residues in the CDR3. CDR3: CASSQEPRPRLNSPLHF. Here the CDR3 DNA reads TGCGCCAGCAGCCAAGAGCCGCGTCCGCGGCTGAATTCACCCCTCCACTTT.

The chain carries TRBV4-3 and TRBJ2-3; possible D gene TRBD2, 5 bases. In germline, CDR1 is LGHNA, CDR2 YSLEER. V lost 1 base and J 4 bases, leaving 9 bases between the germline ends. This CDR3 is built from 14 residues. CDR3 region: CASSQAGSADTQYF. The CDR3 DNA reads as TGCGCCAGCAGCCAAGCGGGGAGTGCAGATACGCAGTATTTT.

V is TRBV29-1 and J is TRBJ2-1; 7 bases line up with TRBD2. Looked up from germline, CDR1 is SQVTM and CDR2 is ANQGSEA. The CDR3 is 15 amino acids. V was pared by 3 bases and J by 6 bases, with 11 bases of the junction left unmatched. In DNA form, the CDR3 reads TGCAGCGTTGATAGGGGAGCGGGAACCCTCAATGAGCAGTTCTTC. Its protein product is CSVDRGAGTLNEQFF.

This clone was found a few times. At one end the junction does not follow the germline gene, possibly because of a read error. The gene calls are TRBV28 and TRBJ2-1; D is perhaps TRBD2 (6 bases). Germline assignment: CDR1 MDHEN and CDR2 SYDVKM. The CDR3 is made up of 12 amino acids. CDR3 sequence: CASSLERRGSIF. CDR3 nucleotides: TGTGCCAGCAGTTTAGAGAGGAGGGGCTCCATCTTC.

The J gene is TRBJ1-2, the V gene TRBV28; no clear D gene. The CDR3 contains 14 residues. Per germline, CDR1 MDHEN and CDR2 SYDVKM. Trimming left V 4 bases short and J 5 bases short, with 14 bases between. This CDR3 is CASSSDGRTYGYTF. CDR3 coding DNA: TGTGCCAGCAGTTCGGACGGACGGACTTATGGCTACACCTTC.